The 10 T cell receptor beta chains below all came from one sample that was sequenced in a study of response to subunit inactivated influenza vaccine. One entry per CDR3 protein results from TCRdb running MiXCR on the RT-PCR reads. The data hold about 500,000 distinct CDR3 sequences, with roughly 13% observed a single time. This specimen was PBMCs from blood, taken roughly 45 days after vaccination. These TCRs come from a man aged 50 or older who received an inactivated influenza vaccine.

This clonotype turned up a few times. The chain uses TRBV7-2 and TRBJ1-2; TRBD1 matches at 8 bases. Germline V gene data show CDR1 as SGHTA and CDR2 as FQGNSA. The CDR3 extends over 13 amino acids. V was clipped by 5 bases and J by 6 bases; unmatched bases: 5. In nucleotides, the CDR3 is TGTGCCAGCAGCACGGACAGGGCTAATGGCTACACCTTC. It is translated as CASSTDRANGYTF.

This chain uses TRBV14 with TRBJ2-5; unclear D gene. CDR3 size: 14 residues. Trimming removed 1 base at V and 5 bases at J, with 11 bases between. Germline CDR1 is SGHDN and CDR2 is FVKESK. CDR3 coding DNA: TGTGCCAGCAGCCAAGTCGGTCAGATGGAGACCCAGTACTTC. Translation gives CASSQVGQMETQYF.

V usage is TRBV15 and J usage is TRBJ1-6, with D unresolved. Germline lookup yields CDR1 LNHNV and CDR2 YYDKDF (reference sequence). V dropped 1 base and J dropped 7 bases, with 8 bases sitting between them. This CDR3 spans 14 amino acids. CDR3 sequence (DNA): TGTGCCACCAGCAGAGTTAGTATGAATTCACCCCTCCACTTT. It yields the protein CATSRVSMNSPLHF.

V usage is TRBV12-3 or TRBV12-4 and J usage is TRBJ2-7; no firm D call. V shed 6 bases and J shed 7 bases, with 10 bases lying between them. The CDR3 has 11 amino acids. CDR3 region: CASRLSWEQYF. The CDR3 DNA reads as TGTGCCAGCAGGCTGTCTTGGGAGCAGTACTTC.

This clonotype showed up just a few times. The chain couples TRBV20-1 to TRBJ2-7; D perhaps matches TRBD1 (5 bases). The germline CDR1 and CDR2 sequences are DFQATT and SNEGSKA (reference sequence). The CDR3 spans 12 residues. V was shortened by 6 bases and J by 5 bases, with 14 bases between the two germline ends. The CDR3 region is CSARDSYDEQYF. CDR3 bases: TGCAGTGCGCGTGACAGTTACGACGAGCAGTACTTC.

This clonotype was counted a few times. The V gene is TRBV6-1, the J gene TRBJ2-7, with D perhaps being TRBD1 or TRBD2 (5 bases each). Looked up from germline, CDR1 is MNHNS and CDR2 is SASEGT. The germline V and J ends were trimmed by 4 bases and 1 base, with 17 bases remaining between them. The CDR3 loop spans 16 amino acids. The CDR3 DNA is TGTGCCAGCAGTGTTGAGGGGACCTATATTTCCTACGAGCAGTACTTC. The encoded protein is CASSVEGTYISYEQYF.

In this sample, this clonotype turned up a few times. The rearrangement joins TRBV7-2 to TRBJ2-7; D not certain. The germline V gene encodes CDR1 SGHTA and CDR2 FQGNSA. Trimming stripped 5 bases from V and 4 bases from J, with 18 bases between. The CDR3 runs to 15 residues. In DNA form, the CDR3 reads TGTGCCAGCAGCCGAACGTACGGACCTCAATACGAGCAGTACTTC. Protein: CASSRTYGPQYEQYF.

The chain employs TRBV4-3 and TRBJ2-2, with D unresolved. The CDR3 totals 15 residues. Germline V gene lookup returns CDR1 LGHNA and CDR2 YSLEER. The ends were cut back, 1 base at V and 1 base at J, with 7 bases in the middle. In DNA form, the CDR3 reads TGCGCCAGCAGCCAAGGGACGGTGAACACCGGGGAGCTGTTTTTT. Amino acids: CASSQGTVNTGELFF.

The V call is TRBV2, the J call TRBJ2-3; the D gene is possibly TRBD2 (5 bases). CDR3 length: 13 residues. Germline lookup yields CDR1 SNHLY and CDR2 FYNNEI. V shed 8 bases and J shed 2 bases, with 11 bases lying between them. CDR3 nucleotides: TGTGCCAGCTTACGGGATATCACAGATACGCAGTATTTT. Translated, it gives CASLRDITDTQYF.

The chain uses TRBV11-2 and TRBJ1-2; 7 bases are shared with TRBD1. Looked up from germline, CDR1 is SGHAT and CDR2 is FQNNGV. The CDR3 contains 16 residues. Trimming took 0 bases from V and 6 from J; bases not matched to a gene: 10. The CDR3 sequence: CASSLEGTDTYNGYTF. CDR3 in DNA: TGTGCCAGCAGCTTAGAGGGGACAGATACCTACAATGGCTACACCTTC.